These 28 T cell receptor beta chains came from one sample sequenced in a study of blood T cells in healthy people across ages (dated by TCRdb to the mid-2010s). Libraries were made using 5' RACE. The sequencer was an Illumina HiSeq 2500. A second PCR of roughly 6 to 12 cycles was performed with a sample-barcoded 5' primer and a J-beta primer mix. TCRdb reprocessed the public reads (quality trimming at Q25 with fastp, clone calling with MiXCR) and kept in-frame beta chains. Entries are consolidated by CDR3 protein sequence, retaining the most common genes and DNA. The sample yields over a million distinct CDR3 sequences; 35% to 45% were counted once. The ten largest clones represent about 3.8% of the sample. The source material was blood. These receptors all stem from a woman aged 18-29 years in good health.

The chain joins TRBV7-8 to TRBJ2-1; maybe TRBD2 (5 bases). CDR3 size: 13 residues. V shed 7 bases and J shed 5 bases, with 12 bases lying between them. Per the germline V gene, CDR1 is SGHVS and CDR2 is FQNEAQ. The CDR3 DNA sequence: TGTGCCAGCATTGCCCCCGGGAACAATGAGCAGTTCTTC. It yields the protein CASIAPGNNEQFF.

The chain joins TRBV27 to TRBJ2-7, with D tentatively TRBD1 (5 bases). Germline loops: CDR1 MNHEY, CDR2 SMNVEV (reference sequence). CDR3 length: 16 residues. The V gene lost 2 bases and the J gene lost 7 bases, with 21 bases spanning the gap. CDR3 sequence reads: CASSLGAPASYNEQYF. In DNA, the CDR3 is TGTGCCAGCAGTTTAGGGGCCCCCGCGTCCTACAATGAGCAGTACTTC.

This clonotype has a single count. The CDR3 DNA is TGTGCCAGCAGTTTAGCGCAGGGGGCGGCGACCAGTAGGTATGGCTACACCTTC. This translates into CASSLAQGAATSRYGYTF. V usage is TRBV12-3 or TRBV12-4 and J usage is TRBJ1-2; 8 positions match TRBD1. The CDR3 length is 18 residues. Losses at the gene ends were 0 bases for V and 5 bases for J; bases not matched to a gene: 14.

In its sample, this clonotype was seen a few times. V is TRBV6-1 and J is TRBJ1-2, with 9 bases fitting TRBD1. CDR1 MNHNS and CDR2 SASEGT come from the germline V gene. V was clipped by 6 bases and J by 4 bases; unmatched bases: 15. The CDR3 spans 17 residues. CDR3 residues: CASRGATGTGFSYGYTF. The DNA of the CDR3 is TGTGCCAGCAGGGGGGCGACCGGGACAGGGTTTAGCTATGGCTACACCTTC.

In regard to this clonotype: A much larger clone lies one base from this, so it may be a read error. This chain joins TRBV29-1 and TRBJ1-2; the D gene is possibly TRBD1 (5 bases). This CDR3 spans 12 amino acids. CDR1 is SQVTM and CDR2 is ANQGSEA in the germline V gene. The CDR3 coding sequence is TGCCGCGTGGAGAGAACAGGTTCTGGCTACACCTTC. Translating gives CRVERTGSGYTF.

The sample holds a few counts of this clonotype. The CDR3 sequence is CASRSGTSGSNEQYF. Here the CDR3 DNA reads TGTGCCAGCAGATCCGGGACTAGCGGGAGTAATGAGCAGTACTTC. The chain has TRBV6-2 or TRBV6-3 and TRBJ2-5; 14 bases line up with TRBD2. The J segment lost 11 bases and the V segment lost 6 bases, leaving 11 bases of the junction unmatched. The CDR3 sequence is 15 residues long. Per the germline V gene, CDR1 is MNHEY and CDR2 is SVGEGT.

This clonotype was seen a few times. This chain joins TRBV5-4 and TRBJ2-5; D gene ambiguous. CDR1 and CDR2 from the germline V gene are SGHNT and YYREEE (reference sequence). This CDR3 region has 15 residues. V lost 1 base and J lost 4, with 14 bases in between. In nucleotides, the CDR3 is TGTGCCAGCAGCTTGACGGTGCAAGGCGGAGAGACCCAGTACTTC. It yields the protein CASSLTVQGGETQYF.

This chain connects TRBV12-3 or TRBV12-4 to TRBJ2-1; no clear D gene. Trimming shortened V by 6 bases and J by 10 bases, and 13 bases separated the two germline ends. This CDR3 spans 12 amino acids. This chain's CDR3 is CASSLRSREQFF. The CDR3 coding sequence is TGTGCCAGCAGCCTAAGGTCGCGGGAGCAGTTCTTC.

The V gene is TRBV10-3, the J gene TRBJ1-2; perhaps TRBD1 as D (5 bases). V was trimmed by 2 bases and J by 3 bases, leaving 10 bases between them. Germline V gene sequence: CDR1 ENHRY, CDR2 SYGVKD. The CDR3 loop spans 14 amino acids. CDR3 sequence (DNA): TGTGCCATCAGTGAGGGGACGTGGGACTATGGCTACACCTTC. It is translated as CAISEGTWDYGYTF.

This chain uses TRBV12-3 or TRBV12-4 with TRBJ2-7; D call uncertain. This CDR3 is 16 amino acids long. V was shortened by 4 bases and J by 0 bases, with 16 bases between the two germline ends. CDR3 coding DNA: TGTGCCAGCAGTTCCCGCCTCATCGGTAGCTCCTACGAGCAGTACTTC. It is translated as CASSSRLIGSSYEQYF.

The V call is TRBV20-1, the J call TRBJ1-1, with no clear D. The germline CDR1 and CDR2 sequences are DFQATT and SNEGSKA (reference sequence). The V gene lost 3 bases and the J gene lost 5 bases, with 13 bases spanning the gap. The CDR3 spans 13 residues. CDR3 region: CSASWHKGTEAFF. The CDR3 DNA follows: TGCAGTGCTAGTTGGCATAAGGGAACTGAAGCTTTCTTT.

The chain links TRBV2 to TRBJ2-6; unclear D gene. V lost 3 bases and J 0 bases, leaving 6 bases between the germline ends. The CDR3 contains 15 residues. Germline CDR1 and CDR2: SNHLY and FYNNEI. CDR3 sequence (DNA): TGTGCCAGCAGTGAGGGCAACTCTGGGGCCAACGTCCTGACTTTC. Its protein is CASSEGNSGANVLTF.

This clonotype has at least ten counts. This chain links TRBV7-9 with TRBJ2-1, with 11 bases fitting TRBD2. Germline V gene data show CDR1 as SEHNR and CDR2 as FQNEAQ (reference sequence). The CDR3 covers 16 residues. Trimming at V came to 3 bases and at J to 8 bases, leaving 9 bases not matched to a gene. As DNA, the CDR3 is TGTGCCAGCAGCTTGTTTCTAGCGGGGGGCGTCGATGAGCAGTTCTTC. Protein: CASSLFLAGGVDEQFF.

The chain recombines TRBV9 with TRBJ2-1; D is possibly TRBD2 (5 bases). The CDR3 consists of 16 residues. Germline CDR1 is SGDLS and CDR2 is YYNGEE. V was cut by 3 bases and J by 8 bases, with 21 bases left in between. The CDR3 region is CASSGSPGDPIYEQFF. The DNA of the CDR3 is TGTGCCAGCAGCGGGTCCCCCGGGGATCCCATTTATGAGCAGTTCTTC.

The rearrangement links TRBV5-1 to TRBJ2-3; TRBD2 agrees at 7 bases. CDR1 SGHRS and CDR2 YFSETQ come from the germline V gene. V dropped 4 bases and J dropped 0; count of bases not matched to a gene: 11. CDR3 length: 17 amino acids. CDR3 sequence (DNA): TGCGCCAGCAGCATCGCTAGCGGAGCCGCTAGCACAGATACGCAGTATTTT. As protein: CASSIASGAASTDTQYF.

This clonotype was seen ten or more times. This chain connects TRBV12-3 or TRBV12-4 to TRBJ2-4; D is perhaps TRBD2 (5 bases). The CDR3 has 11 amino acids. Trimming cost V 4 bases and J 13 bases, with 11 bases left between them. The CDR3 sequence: CASSSPGKQYF. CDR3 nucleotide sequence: TGTGCCAGCAGTTCCCCCGGGAAACAGTACTTC.

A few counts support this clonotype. CDR3 DNA: TGCGCCAGCAGAAAAGGGACAGGGGAGAATAACGAGCAGTACTTC. It encodes CASRKGTGENNEQYF. The chain couples TRBV5-1 to TRBJ2-7, with 10 nucleotides matching TRBD1. V lost 5 bases to trimming and J lost 5 bases; unmatched junction nucleotides: 10. Per germline, CDR1 SGHRS and CDR2 YFSETQ. The CDR3 is made up of 15 amino acids.

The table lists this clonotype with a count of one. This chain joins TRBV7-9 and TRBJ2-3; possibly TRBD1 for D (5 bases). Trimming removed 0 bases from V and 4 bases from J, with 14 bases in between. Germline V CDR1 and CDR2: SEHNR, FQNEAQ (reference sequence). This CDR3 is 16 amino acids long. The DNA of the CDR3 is TGTGCCAGCAGCTTAGCGCGGTGGGGCCAGGCAGATACGCAGTATTTT. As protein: CASSLARWGQADTQYF.

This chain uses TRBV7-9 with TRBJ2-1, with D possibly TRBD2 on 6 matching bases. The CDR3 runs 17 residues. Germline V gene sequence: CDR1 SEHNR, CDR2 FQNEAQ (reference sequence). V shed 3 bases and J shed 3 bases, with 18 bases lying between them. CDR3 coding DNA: TGTGCCAGCAGCTTTAGTTTTGGAGTAGCGGTCTACAATGAGCAGTTCTTC. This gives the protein CASSFSFGVAVYNEQFF.

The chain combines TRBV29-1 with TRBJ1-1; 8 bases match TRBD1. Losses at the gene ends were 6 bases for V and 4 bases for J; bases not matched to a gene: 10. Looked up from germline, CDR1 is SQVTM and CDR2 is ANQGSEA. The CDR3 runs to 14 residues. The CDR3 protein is CSVRAGTGFTEAFF. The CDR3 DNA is TGCAGCGTGCGGGCCGGGACAGGCTTCACTGAAGCTTTCTTT. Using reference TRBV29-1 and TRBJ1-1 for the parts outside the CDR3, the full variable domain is SAVISQKPSRDICQRGTSLTIQCQVDSQVTMMFWYRQQPGQSLTLIATANQGSEATYESGFVIDKFPISRPNLTFSTLTVSNMSPEDSSIYLCSVRAGTGFTEAFFGQGTRLTVV.

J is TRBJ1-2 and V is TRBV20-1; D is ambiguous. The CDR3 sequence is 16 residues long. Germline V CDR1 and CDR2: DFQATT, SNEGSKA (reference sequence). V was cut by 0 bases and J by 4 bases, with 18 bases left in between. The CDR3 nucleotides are TGCAGTGCTAGAGATTATGCTACTCCCTCACTCTATGGCTACACCTTC. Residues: CSARDYATPSLYGYTF.

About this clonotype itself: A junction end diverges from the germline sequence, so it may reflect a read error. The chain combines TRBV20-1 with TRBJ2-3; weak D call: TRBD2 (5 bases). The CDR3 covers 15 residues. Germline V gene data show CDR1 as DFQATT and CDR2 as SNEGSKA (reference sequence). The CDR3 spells CSTSPLSPHTDTQYF. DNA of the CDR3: TGCAGTACTAGTCCTCTCTCGCCGCACACAGATACGCAGTATTTT.

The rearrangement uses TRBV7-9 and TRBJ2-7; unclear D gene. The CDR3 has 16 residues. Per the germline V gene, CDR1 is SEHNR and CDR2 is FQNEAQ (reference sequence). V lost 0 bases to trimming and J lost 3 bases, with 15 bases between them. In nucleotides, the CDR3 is TGTGCCAGCAGCTTAGCGGTCACAAATACTATCTACGAGCAGTACTTC. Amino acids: CASSLAVTNTIYEQYF.

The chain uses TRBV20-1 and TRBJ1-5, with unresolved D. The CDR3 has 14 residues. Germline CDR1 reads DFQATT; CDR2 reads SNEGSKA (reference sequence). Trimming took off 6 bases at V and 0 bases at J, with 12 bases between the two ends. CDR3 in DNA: TGCAGTGCCAATGACCCTTATAGCAATCAGCCCCAGCATTTT. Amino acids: CSANDPYSNQPQHF.

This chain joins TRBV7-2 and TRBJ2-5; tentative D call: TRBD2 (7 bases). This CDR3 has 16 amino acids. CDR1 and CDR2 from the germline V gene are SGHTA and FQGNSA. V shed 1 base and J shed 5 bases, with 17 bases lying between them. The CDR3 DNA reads TGTGCCAGCAGCTTAGGGGCGGGGGCTCAGGGGGAGACCCAGTACTTC. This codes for CASSLGAGAQGETQYF.

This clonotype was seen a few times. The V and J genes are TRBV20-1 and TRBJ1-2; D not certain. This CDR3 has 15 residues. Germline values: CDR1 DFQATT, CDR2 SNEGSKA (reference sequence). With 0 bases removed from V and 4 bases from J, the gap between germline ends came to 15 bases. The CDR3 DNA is TGCAGTGCTAGAGATAGGGAATCGGCCTTCTATGGCTACACCTTC. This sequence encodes CSARDRESAFYGYTF.

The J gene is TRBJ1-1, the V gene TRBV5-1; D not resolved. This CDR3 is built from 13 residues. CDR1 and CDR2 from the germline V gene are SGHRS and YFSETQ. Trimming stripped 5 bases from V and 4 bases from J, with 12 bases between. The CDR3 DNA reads TGCGCCAGCAGATCGGACGGTTTCACTGAAGCTTTCTTT. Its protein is CASRSDGFTEAFF. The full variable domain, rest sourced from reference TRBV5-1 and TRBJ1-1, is KAGVTQTPRYLIKTRGQQVTLSCSPISGHRSVSWYQQTPGQGLQFLFEYFSETQRNKGNFPGRFSGRQFSNSRSEMNVSTLELGDSALYLCASRSDGFTEAFFGQGTRLTVV.

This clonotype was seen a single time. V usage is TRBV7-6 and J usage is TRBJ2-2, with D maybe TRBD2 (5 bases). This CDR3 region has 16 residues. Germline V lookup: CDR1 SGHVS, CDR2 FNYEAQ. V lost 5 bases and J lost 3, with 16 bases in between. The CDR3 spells CASSRRWLADTGELFF. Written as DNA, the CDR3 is TGTGCCAGCAGCCGGCGGTGGCTAGCTGACACCGGGGAGCTGTTTTTT.